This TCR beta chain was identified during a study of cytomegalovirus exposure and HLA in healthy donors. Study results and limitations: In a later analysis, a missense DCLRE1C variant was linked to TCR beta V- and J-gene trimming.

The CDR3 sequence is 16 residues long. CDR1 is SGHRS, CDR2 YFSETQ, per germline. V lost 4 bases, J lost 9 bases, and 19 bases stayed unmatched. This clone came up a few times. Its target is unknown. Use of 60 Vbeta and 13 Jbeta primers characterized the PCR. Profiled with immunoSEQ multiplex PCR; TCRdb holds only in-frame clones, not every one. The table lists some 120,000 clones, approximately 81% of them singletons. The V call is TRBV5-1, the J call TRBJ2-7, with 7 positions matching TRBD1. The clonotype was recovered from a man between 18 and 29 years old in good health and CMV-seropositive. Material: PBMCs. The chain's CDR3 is CASSTGEGARVVRQYF. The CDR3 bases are TGCGCCAGCAGCACTGGAGAGGGGGCTCGGGTCGTCAGGCAGTACTTC.